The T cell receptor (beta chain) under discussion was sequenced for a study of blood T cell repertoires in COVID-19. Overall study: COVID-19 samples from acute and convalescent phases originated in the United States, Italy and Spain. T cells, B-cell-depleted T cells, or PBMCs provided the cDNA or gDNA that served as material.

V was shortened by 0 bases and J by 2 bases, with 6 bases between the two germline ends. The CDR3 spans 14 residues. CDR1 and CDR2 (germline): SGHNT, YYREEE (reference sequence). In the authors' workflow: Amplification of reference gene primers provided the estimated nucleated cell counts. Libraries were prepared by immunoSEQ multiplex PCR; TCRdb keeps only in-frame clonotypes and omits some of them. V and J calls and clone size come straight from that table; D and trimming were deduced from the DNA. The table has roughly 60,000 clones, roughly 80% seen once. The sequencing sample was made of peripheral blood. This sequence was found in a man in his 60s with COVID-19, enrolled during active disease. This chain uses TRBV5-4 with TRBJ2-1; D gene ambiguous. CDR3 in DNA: TGTGCCAGCAGCTTGGACTATACCTACAATGAGCAGTTCTTC. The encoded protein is CASSLDYTYNEQFF.